This passage covers 11 T cell receptor beta chains from one sample sequenced in a study of blood T cells in healthy people across ages. Primers used in a second PCR of roughly 6 to 11 cycles were a sample-barcoded 5' primer and a J-beta primer mix. Each CDR3 protein gets one entry after TCRdb re-called the 5' RACE reads with MiXCR. There are under 850,000 distinct CDR3 sequences in the sample; approximately 35% occur only once, and 10% to 15% lies in the top ten. Sample: blood. The receptor source for this set is a man younger than 35 in good health.

This clonotype was detected only a few times. The chain uses TRBV5-5 and TRBJ1-4; 9 bases are a match to TRBD1. With 4 bases clipped from V and 6 bases from J, the junction kept 7 bases outside the gene matches. This CDR3 has 15 amino acids. Germline loops: CDR1 SGHKS, CDR2 YYEKEE (reference sequence). The CDR3 coding sequence is TGTGCCAGCAGCCCGTGGACAGGGGATTATGAAAAACTGTTTTTT. Translated: CASSPWTGDYEKLFF.

The rearrangement joins TRBV27 to TRBJ2-5; TRBD1 agrees at 7 bases. The J call is doubtful: the DNA matches TRBJ2-7 better. This CDR3 comprises 16 residues. CDR1 MNHEY and CDR2 SMNVEV come from the germline V gene (reference sequence). The CDR3 sequence: CASSLGAQGQSYEQYF. Here the CDR3 DNA reads TGTGCCAGCAGTTTAGGGGCCCAGGGACAGTCGTACGAGCAGTACTTC.

Only a few counts were recorded for this clonotype. The chain combines TRBV19 with TRBJ2-5, with 7 bases lining up with TRBD1. V lost 5 bases to trimming and J lost 4 bases; unmatched junction nucleotides: 10. Germline CDR1 reads LNHDA; CDR2 reads SQIVND (reference sequence). This CDR3 region has 15 residues. DNA for the CDR3: TGTGCCAGTAGTCCTCCGACAGGGACATCAGAGACCCAGTACTTC. Its protein product is CASSPPTGTSETQYF.

In regard to this clonotype: Since a much larger clone is just one base distant, this may be a read error. The chain is built from TRBV11-2 and TRBJ2-4; D possibly corresponds to TRBD1 (6 bases). This CDR3 has 15 amino acids. Trimming pared 3 bases from V and 9 bases from J, leaving 18 bases between. The germline gives CDR1 SGHAT, CDR2 FQNNGV. This CDR3 is CASSLVRTEGSIQYF. The CDR3 DNA follows: TGTGCCAGCAGCTTGGTTAGGACAGAGGGGAGCATTCAGTACTTC.

Only a few counts were recorded for this clonotype. This chain links TRBV12-3 or TRBV12-4 with TRBJ2-3; 7 bases are a match to TRBD1. The CDR3 extends over 15 amino acids. The V segment lost 8 bases and the J segment 2 bases; nucleotides outside the gene matches: 10. The CDR3 reads CASRVRGTDTDTQYF. The CDR3 region has the DNA TGTGCCAGCCGGGTTCGTGGGACAGACACAGATACGCAGTATTTT.

This sequence joins TRBV20-1 and TRBJ2-1, with TRBD2 matching over 8 bases. The CDR3 sequence is 18 residues long. Germline V gene lookup returns CDR1 DFQATT and CDR2 SNEGSKA (reference sequence). V gave up 3 bases and J gave up 4 bases; unmatched junction bases: 17. CDR3 in DNA: TGCAGTGCTAGGGGGGGGACTAGTCAGTGGGGCAGGTACAATGAGCAGTTCTTC. Amino acids: CSARGGTSQWGRYNEQFF.

This clonotype was seen a few times. The gene calls are TRBV4-1 and TRBJ1-4; perhaps TRBD1 as D (6 bases). CDR3 length: 14 amino acids. The germline V and J ends were trimmed by 4 bases and 5 bases, with 11 bases remaining between them. CDR1 MGHRA and CDR2 YSYEKL come from the germline V gene. As DNA, the CDR3 is TGCGCCAGCAGCCCGGGACACCTAAATGAAAAACTGTTTTTT. As protein: CASSPGHLNEKLFF.

The CDR3 reads CASSYSERVSNTEAFF. The CDR3 region has the DNA TGTGCCAGCAGTTACTCTGAACGCGTCTCGAACACTGAAGCTTTCTTT. The gene calls are TRBV6-5 and TRBJ1-1; no firm D call. Trimming left V 0 bases short and J 1 base short, with 12 bases between. Germline V gene data show CDR1 as MNHEY and CDR2 as SVGAGI. There are 16 residues in the CDR3.

The rearrangement links TRBV5-1 to TRBJ1-6; no clear D gene. The CDR3 is 18 residues long. Germline V gene data show CDR1 as SGHRS and CDR2 as YFSETQ. The germline V and J ends were trimmed by 6 bases and 0 bases, with 19 bases remaining between them. The CDR3 protein is CASKKESAPTSYNSPLHF. CDR3 bases: TGCGCCAGCAAGAAGGAATCCGCCCCGACCTCCTATAATTCACCCCTCCACTTT.

In this sample, this clonotype turned up a few times. The genes are TRBV6-2 or TRBV6-3 and TRBJ2-5; D remains ambiguous. The germline V and J ends were trimmed by 6 bases and 11 bases, with 19 bases remaining between them. This CDR3 is built from 13 residues. Looked up from germline, CDR1 is MNHEY and CDR2 is SVGEGT. For the CDR3, the DNA is TGTGCCAGCAGCCTCAGTAATGGGGTTGAGCAGTACTTC. The encoded protein is CASSLSNGVEQYF.

This clonotype appeared many times. The V gene is TRBV5-1, the J gene TRBJ2-7; either TRBD1 or TRBD2 may supply D (5 bases each). This CDR3 is 14 amino acids long. Germline CDR1 and CDR2: SGHRS and YFSETQ. Trimming removed 4 bases at V and 2 bases at J, with 13 bases between. The CDR3 nucleotides read TGCGCCAGCAGCCCTTCTGAGGGGCCCTACGAGCAGTACTTC. Its protein is CASSPSEGPYEQYF.